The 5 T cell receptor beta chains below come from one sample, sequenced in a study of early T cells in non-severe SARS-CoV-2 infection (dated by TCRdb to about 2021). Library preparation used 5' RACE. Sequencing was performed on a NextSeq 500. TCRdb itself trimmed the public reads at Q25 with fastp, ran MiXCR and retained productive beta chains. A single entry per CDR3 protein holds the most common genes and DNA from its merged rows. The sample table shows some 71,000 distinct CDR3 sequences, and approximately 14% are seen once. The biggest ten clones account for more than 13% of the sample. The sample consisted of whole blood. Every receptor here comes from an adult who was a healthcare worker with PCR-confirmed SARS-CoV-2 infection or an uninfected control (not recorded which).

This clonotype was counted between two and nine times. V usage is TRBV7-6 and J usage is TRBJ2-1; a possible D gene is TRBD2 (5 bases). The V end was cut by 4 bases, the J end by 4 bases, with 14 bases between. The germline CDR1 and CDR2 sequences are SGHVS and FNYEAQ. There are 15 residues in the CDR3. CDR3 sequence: CASSSGVDRYNEQFF. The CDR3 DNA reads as TGTGCCAGCAGCTCCGGGGTTGATCGTTACAATGAGCAGTTCTTC. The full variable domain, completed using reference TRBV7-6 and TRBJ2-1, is GAGVSQSPRYKVTKRGQDVALRCDPISGHVSLYWYRQALGQGPEFLTYFNYEAQQDKSGLPNDRFSAERPEGSISTLTIQRTEQRDSAMYRCASSSGVDRYNEQFFGPGTRLTVL.

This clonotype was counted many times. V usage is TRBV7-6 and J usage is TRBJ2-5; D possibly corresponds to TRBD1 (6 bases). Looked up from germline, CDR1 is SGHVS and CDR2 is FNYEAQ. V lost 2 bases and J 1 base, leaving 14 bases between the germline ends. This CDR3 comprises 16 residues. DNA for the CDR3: TGTGCCAGCAGCTTATACCCGGACAGTCTCCAAGAGACCCAGTACTTC. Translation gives CASSLYPDSLQETQYF.

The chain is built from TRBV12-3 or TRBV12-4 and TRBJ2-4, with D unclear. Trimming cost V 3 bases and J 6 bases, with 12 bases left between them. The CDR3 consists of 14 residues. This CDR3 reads CASSFGVTRNIQYF. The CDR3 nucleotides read TGTGCCAGCAGTTTTGGCGTGACGAGAAACATTCAGTACTTC.

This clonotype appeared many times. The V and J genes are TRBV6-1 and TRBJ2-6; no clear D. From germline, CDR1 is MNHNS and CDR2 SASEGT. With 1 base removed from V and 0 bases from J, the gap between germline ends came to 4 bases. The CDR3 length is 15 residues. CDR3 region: CASSEGASGANVLTF. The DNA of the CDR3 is TGTGCCAGCAGTGAAGGAGCCTCTGGGGCCAACGTCCTGACTTTC.

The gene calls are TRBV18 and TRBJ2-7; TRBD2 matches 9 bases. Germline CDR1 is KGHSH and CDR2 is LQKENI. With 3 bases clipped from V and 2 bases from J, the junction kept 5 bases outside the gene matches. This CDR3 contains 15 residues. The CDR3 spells CASSPSGGRAYEQYF. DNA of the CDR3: TGTGCCAGCTCACCTAGCGGGGGCCGTGCCTACGAGCAGTACTTC.